The 24 T cell receptor beta chains below all came from one sample that was sequenced in a study of blood T cell repertoires in COVID-19. The repertoire was sequenced with immunoSEQ multiplex PCR; TCRdb's copy has only in-frame clones and lacks some. This sample has some 200,000 clones, with around 89% found just once. Material for sequencing was peripheral blood. Receptor source: a man aged 40-55 years with active or convalescent COVID-19.

V gene TRBV2 combines with J gene TRBJ2-2; TRBD1 might be the D (6 bases). Germline V CDR1 and CDR2: SNHLY, FYNNEI. The CDR3 consists of 15 residues. V was trimmed by 3 bases and J by 0 bases, leaving 8 bases between them. CDR3 DNA sequence: TGTGCCAGCAGTGACCGGGACACGAACACCGGGGAGCTGTTTTTT. Residues: CASSDRDTNTGELFF.

This chain uses TRBV12-3 or TRBV12-4 with TRBJ1-5; D is unresolved. This CDR3 region has 12 residues. Trimming cost V 3 bases and J 7 bases, with 7 bases left between them. DNA for the CDR3: TGTGCCAGCAGTTTTGCCCGGCAGCCCCAGCATTTT. This codes for CASSFARQPQHF.

The genes are TRBV5-5 and TRBJ1-5, with D perhaps matching TRBD1 (5 bases). Per germline, CDR1 SGHKS and CDR2 YYEKEE (reference sequence). Trimming removed 4 bases at V and 1 base at J, with 15 bases between. This CDR3 has 16 residues. The CDR3 is CASSPWGVVSNQPQHF. The CDR3 DNA reads as TGTGCCAGCAGCCCCTGGGGGGTGGTAAGCAATCAGCCCCAGCATTTT.

CDR3 loop: CASSYPGRKYEQYF. DNA for the CDR3: TGTGCCAGCAGCTACCCCGGCAGGAAATACGAGCAGTACTTC. The rearrangement uses TRBV7-9 and TRBJ2-7, with D hard to call. The V and J ends lost 4 bases and 4 bases respectively, with 14 bases between them. Germline CDR1 reads SEHNR; CDR2 reads FQNEAQ (reference sequence). This CDR3 has 14 amino acids.

This rearrangement joins TRBV2 to TRBJ1-5; D might be TRBD1 (6 bases). The CDR3 has 14 residues. Germline V gives CDR1 SNHLY, CDR2 FYNNEI. V gave up 5 bases and J gave up 1 base, with 9 bases separating them. The CDR3 spells CASSNTGSNQPQHF. The CDR3 DNA follows: TGTGCCAGCAGTAATACAGGGAGCAATCAGCCCCAGCATTTT.

The CDR3: CASTGRTGKNSGEQFF. The CDR3 bases are TGTGCCAGCACGGGGAGGACAGGGAAAAATTCAGGCGAGCAGTTCTTC. The rearrangement joins TRBV11-3 to TRBJ2-1; 8 bases match TRBD1. The CDR3 contains 16 residues. The germline CDR1 and CDR2 sequences are SGHNT and YENEEA. V dropped 7 bases and J dropped 10; count of bases not matched to a gene: 18. The variable domain in full, with the rest retrieved from reference TRBV11-3 and TRBJ2-1, is EAGVVQSPRYKIIEKKQPVAFWCNPISGHNTLYWYLQNLGQGPELLIRYENEEAVDDSQLPKDRFSAERLKGVDSTLKIQPAELGDSAVYLCASTGRTGKNSGEQFFGPGTRLTVL.

The chain employs TRBV5-1 and TRBJ1-1, with unresolved D. The germline V gene has CDR1 SGHRS and CDR2 YFSETQ. V lost 0 bases to trimming and J lost 1 base, with 7 bases between them. This CDR3 contains 14 residues. For the CDR3, the DNA is TGCGCCAGCAGCTTGGTTGGCCAGAACACTGAAGCTTTCTTT. It yields the protein CASSLVGQNTEAFF.

The CDR3 DNA is TGTGCCAGCAGTGAAGCGCTCACAGGGGGGCAGTACTTC. Protein sequence: CASSEALTGGQYF. The V call is TRBV6-1, the J call TRBJ2-7; 8 positions agree with TRBD1. The CDR3 totals 13 residues. Germline V gives CDR1 MNHNS, CDR2 SASEGT. V dropped 0 bases and J dropped 9; count of bases not matched to a gene: 4.

The chain carries TRBV11-3 and TRBJ1-1; 9 bases fit TRBD1. This CDR3 comprises 14 residues. CDR1 SGHNT and CDR2 YENEEA come from the germline V gene. The J segment lost 2 bases and the V segment lost 5 bases, leaving 3 bases of the junction unmatched. The CDR3 reads CASSKGQGNTEAFF. Written as DNA, the CDR3 is TGTGCCAGCAGCAAGGGACAGGGAAACACTGAAGCTTTCTTT.

This clone was counted only a few times. The J gene is TRBJ2-7, the V gene TRBV27; 9 nucleotides agree with TRBD1. Germline CDR1 and CDR2: MNHEY and SMNVEV (reference sequence). The CDR3 has 14 residues. Trimming took 5 bases from V and 4 from J; bases not matched to a gene: 6. The CDR3 DNA reads TGTGCCAGCAGTCTTGGGACAGGGAAGTACGAGCAGTACTTC. It is translated as CASSLGTGKYEQYF.

The chain combines TRBV6-5 with TRBJ2-5; D uncertain. V lost 7 bases and J lost 5, with 8 bases in between. CDR3 size: 11 residues. In germline, CDR1 is MNHEY, CDR2 SVGAGI. CDR3 loop: CASTAVETQYF. The CDR3 DNA reads as TGTGCCAGCACCGCGGTGGAGACCCAGTACTTC.

A note on this clone: Its ends do not fully match the called genes, so a read error is possible. V usage is TRBV7-8 and J usage is TRBJ2-1; 12 positions agree with TRBD1. This CDR3 has 13 residues. Germline V gives CDR1 SGHVS, CDR2 FQNEAQ. CDR3 nucleotide sequence: TGTGCCAGCAGCTTAGAGGGACAGGGGGCGCGGATCTTC. Translating it yields CASSLEGQGARIF.

The chain links TRBV28 to TRBJ1-2; tentatively, D is TRBD1 (5 bases). CDR1 and CDR2 (germline): MDHEN, SYDVKM. CDR3 size: 12 residues. The germline V and J ends were trimmed by 1 base and 13 bases, with 13 bases remaining between them. CDR3 DNA sequence: TGTGCCAGCAGTTTATTGGGGACTCTCCCCACCTTC. Translation: CASSLLGTLPTF.

The chain has TRBV28 and TRBJ2-5; possible D gene TRBD1, 6 bases. CDR1 and CDR2 from the germline V gene are MDHEN and SYDVKM. V gave up 1 base and J gave up 2 bases, with 14 bases separating them. The CDR3 contains 16 residues. In nucleotides, the CDR3 is TGTGCCAGCAGTTTATTTTTTCAGGGGAGACAAGAGACCCAGTACTTC. This encodes CASSLFFQGRQETQYF.

The V gene is TRBV5-4, the J gene TRBJ2-1, with 8 bases that match TRBD2. CDR1 is SGHNT and CDR2 is YYREEE in the germline V gene (reference sequence). This CDR3 spans 15 amino acids. V shed 0 bases, J shed 4 bases, and the junction held 3 bases outside the gene matches. CDR3 coding DNA: TGTGCCAGCAGCTTGGGTAGCGGGGTATACAATGAGCAGTTCTTC. This sequence encodes CASSLGSGVYNEQFF.

The V and J genes are TRBV19 and TRBJ1-5; 7 bases agree with TRBD1. Germline V gene sequence: CDR1 LNHDA, CDR2 SQIVND (reference sequence). CDR3 length equals 17 residues. V lost 3 bases, J lost 2 bases, and 10 bases stayed unmatched. The CDR3 sequence is CASSMAGTVLGNQPQHF. CDR3 in DNA: TGTGCCAGTAGTATGGCGGGGACAGTCTTGGGCAATCAGCCCCAGCATTTT.

This chain connects TRBV2 to TRBJ1-2, with 7 bases aligning to TRBD1. The CDR3 runs to 14 residues. Germline CDR1 is SNHLY and CDR2 is FYNNEI. Unmatched junction bases numbered 9, after V lost 6 bases and J lost 5 bases. The CDR3 protein is CASRADRRAYGYTF. The CDR3 bases are TGTGCCAGCAGAGCGGACAGGCGTGCGTATGGCTACACCTTC.

The sample holds one count of this clone. The chain carries TRBV2 and TRBJ2-7; 7 bases match TRBD1. Per the germline V gene, CDR1 is SNHLY and CDR2 is FYNNEI. Trimming took 5 bases from V and 2 from J; bases not matched to a gene: 3. This CDR3 contains 13 residues. The DNA of the CDR3 is TGTGCCAGCAGTTCGACAGGGACCTACGAGCAGTACTTC. Amino acid sequence: CASSSTGTYEQYF.

The CDR3 DNA sequence: TGTGCCAGCAGCCTCCAGGGGGCGGATACGCAGTATTTT. Residues: CASSLQGADTQYF. The chain carries TRBV6-5 and TRBJ2-3, with 8 bases lining up with TRBD1. Germline trimming cut 6 bases from V and 6 bases from J; bases unmatched to any gene: 5. The length of the CDR3 is 13 residues. CDR1 and CDR2 from the germline V gene are MNHEY and SVGAGI.

This clone was seen once. The chain recombines TRBV5-1 with TRBJ1-2; D is uncertain. This CDR3 region has 13 residues. Germline CDR1 and CDR2: SGHRS and YFSETQ. V lost 0 bases and J 2 bases, leaving 5 bases between the germline ends. CDR3 amino acids: CASSLERNYGYTF. In DNA form, the CDR3 reads TGCGCCAGCAGCTTGGAGAGAAACTATGGCTACACCTTC.

A single count supports this clone. This sequence joins TRBV18 and TRBJ1-1; 7 nucleotides line up with TRBD1. There are 16 residues in the CDR3. CDR1 KGHSH and CDR2 LQKENI come from the germline V gene. V dropped 3 bases and J dropped 1; count of bases not matched to a gene: 8. CDR3 nucleotides: TGTGCCAGCTCACCCGTCCCGGGACAGACGAACACTGAAGCTTTCTTT. Its translation is CASSPVPGQTNTEAFF.

This chain connects TRBV5-1 to TRBJ1-3; weak D call: TRBD1 (6 bases). The germline gives CDR1 SGHRS, CDR2 YFSETQ. V was clipped by 5 bases and J by 0 bases, with 12 bases between them. CDR3 length equals 15 residues. The CDR3 coding sequence is TGCGCCAGCAGGCCCTCAGGGGACTCTGGAAACACCATATATTTT. Its translation is CASRPSGDSGNTIYF.

This clone has a handful of counts. V usage is TRBV19 and J usage is TRBJ2-2, with a weak D call TRBD1 (5 bases). The CDR3 length is 14 residues. CDR1 is LNHDA, CDR2 SQIVND, per germline (reference sequence). The V end was cut by 8 bases, the J end by 0 bases, with 10 bases between. CDR3 sequence reads: CASRSGTNTGELFF. The CDR3 nucleotides read TGTGCCAGTCGGTCAGGGACGAACACCGGGGAGCTGTTTTTT. Combining the CDR3 with reference TRBV19 and TRBJ2-2 gives the whole variable domain DGGITQSPKYLFRKEGQNVTLSCEQNLNHDAMYWYRQDPGQGLRLIYYSQIVNDFQKGDIAEGYSVSREKKESFPLTVTSAQKNPTAFYLCASRSGTNTGELFFGEGSRLTVL.

This chain joins TRBV6-5 and TRBJ2-3; TRBD2 agrees at 10 bases. V was pared by 0 bases and J by 6 bases, with 6 bases of the junction left unmatched. The CDR3 has 16 amino acids. Germline V gene sequence: CDR1 MNHEY, CDR2 SVGAGI. The chain's CDR3 is CASSYSASGGGDTQYF. CDR3 coding DNA: TGTGCCAGCAGTTACTCTGCTAGCGGGGGTGGCGATACGCAGTATTTT.